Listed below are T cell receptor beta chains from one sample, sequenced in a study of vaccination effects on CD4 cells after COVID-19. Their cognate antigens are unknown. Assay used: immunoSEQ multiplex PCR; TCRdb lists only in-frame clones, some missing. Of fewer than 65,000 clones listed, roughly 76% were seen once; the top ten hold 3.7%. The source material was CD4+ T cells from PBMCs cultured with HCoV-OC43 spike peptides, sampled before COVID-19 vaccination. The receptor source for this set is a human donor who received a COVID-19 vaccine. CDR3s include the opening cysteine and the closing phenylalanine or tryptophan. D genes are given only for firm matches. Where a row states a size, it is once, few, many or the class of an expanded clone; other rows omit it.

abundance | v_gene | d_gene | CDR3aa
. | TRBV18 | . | CASSRSTNSNQPQHF
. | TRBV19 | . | CASSPAGAGNQPQHF
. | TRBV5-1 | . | CASSSTLGGGVDTQYF
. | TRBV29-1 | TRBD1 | CSAGTGTNEKLFF
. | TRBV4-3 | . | CASSQQGSGETQYF
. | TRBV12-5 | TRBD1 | CASGSGQVNTEAFF
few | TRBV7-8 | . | CASSLALRNTGELFF
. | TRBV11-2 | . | CASSSHGGIAQYF
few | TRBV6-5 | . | CASSEIGTWDEKLFF
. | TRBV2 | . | CASRDTAFYGYTF
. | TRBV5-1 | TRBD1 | CASSSSDRGGYGYTF
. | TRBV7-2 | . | CASSPPGRNGYTF
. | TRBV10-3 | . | CASGGTDSYNEQFF
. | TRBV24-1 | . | CATSDLPAGGLSTDTQYF
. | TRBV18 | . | CASSPRPLNRELTDTQYF
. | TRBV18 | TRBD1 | CASSRGQGESPLHF
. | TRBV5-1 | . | CASSLGVTNEKLFF
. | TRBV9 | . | CASSVSGDSYEKLFF
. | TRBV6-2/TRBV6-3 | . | CASSYSVAGSNQPQHF
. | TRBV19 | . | CASSIQVQQGIDTQYF
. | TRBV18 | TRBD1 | CASSPGQVNTGELFF
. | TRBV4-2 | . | CASSQDGKGREKLFF
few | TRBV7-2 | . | CASSSGASRRPNTEAFF
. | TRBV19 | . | CASSISVRETQYF
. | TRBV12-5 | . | CASGLVPFYNEQFF
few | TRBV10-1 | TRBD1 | CASSSDRAYGYTF
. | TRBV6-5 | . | CASSIRGPQETQYF
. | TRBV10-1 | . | CASSPGPTDGYTF
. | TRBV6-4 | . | CAGKRIGADTQYF
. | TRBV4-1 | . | CASSHPDRPNTEAFF
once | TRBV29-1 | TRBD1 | CSAMGQGNEKLFF
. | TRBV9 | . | CASSPVSREGANEQFF
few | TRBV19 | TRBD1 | CASSIGTGRAGELFF
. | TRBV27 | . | CASSLKPLFGGGNSPLHF
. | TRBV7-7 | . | CASSLGRGERLVETQYF
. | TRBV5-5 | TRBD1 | CASNPTQGVETQYF
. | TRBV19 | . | CASSSDGRGFGYTF
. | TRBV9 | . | CASSPTVNTGELFF
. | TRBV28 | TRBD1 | CASSSYHRGAYGYTF
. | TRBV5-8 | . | CASSLRGAVSNEQFF
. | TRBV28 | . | CASSLKGRGNEQFF
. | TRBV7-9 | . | CASSLGQVLFAEAFF
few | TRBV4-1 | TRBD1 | CASSQVPTGNNSPLHF
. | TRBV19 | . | CASSIRRNTGELFF
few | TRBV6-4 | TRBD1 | CASSGQGGNQPQHF
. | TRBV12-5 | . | CASGKPYPSNTEAFF
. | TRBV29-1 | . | CSVAPGRANTEAFF
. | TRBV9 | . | CASSDPKQAHPGNTIYF
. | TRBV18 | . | CASLYTQQTNEQFF
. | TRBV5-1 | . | CASSRTDTEKLFF